A single sample is the source of the 28 T cell receptor beta chains below, sequenced in a study of T cells in Graves' hyperthyroidism and ophthalmopathy. The TCR beta CDR3 regions underwent amplification using RNA transcripts as the source. The HTBI set primed first-round TCR CDR3 RT-PCR. TCRdb analysed the multiplex PCR reads with MiXCR anew, one entry per CDR3 protein. The sample yields 500,000 to 650,000 distinct CDR3 sequences, just under 20% seen once. The specimen was blood. Receptors were obtained from a man aged 35-49 years with Graves' ophthalmopathy.

The J gene is TRBJ1-1, the V gene TRBV9; tentatively, D is TRBD1 (5 bases). Germline assignment: CDR1 SGDLS and CDR2 YYNGEE. The CDR3 is made up of 13 amino acids. V lost 10 bases, J lost 1 base, and 14 bases lay in between. The CDR3 protein is CASWGGPNTEAFF. In DNA form, the CDR3 reads TGTGCCTCCTGGGGCGGACCGAACACTGAAGCTTTCTTT. Full variable domain (outside the CDR3, taken from reference TRBV9 and TRBJ1-1): DSGVTQTPKHLITATGQRVTLRCSPRSGDLSVYWYQQSLDQGLQFLIQYYNGEERAKGNILERFSAQQFPDLHSELNLSSLELGDSALYFCASWGGPNTEAFFGQGTRLTVV.

This clonotype has ten or more counts. This chain joins TRBV7-3 and TRBJ2-2; unclear D gene. Trimming stripped 1 base from V and 6 bases from J, with 3 bases between. CDR3 length equals 12 residues. From germline, CDR1 is SGHTA and CDR2 FQGTGA. The CDR3 is CASSLRSGELFF. The DNA of the CDR3 is TGTGCCAGCAGCTTAAGATCCGGGGAGCTGTTTTTT.

The genes are TRBV20-1 and TRBJ1-4; D might be TRBD1 (5 bases). V was clipped by 2 bases and J by 2 bases, with 15 bases between them. CDR1 DFQATT and CDR2 SNEGSKA come from the germline V gene (reference sequence). The CDR3 extends over 16 amino acids. Written as DNA, the CDR3 is TGCAGTGCTAGAACGTGGGCGGGGGACACTAATGAAAAACTGTTTTTT. It yields the protein CSARTWAGDTNEKLFF.

The chain combines TRBV5-1 with TRBJ2-7; TRBD1 agrees at 8 bases. The CDR3 has 15 amino acids. With V trimmed by 3 bases and J by 7 bases, 12 bases remained unmatched. Germline V gene sequence: CDR1 SGHRS, CDR2 YFSETQ. The CDR3 loop is CASSSHKDRAGEQYF. In nucleotides, the CDR3 is TGCGCCAGCAGCTCACACAAGGACAGGGCAGGTGAGCAGTACTTC.

With regard to this clonotype: The junction and the germline gene differ at one end; a read error may be behind it. V is TRBV15 and J is TRBJ2-2; possibly TRBD1 for D (6 bases). The CDR3 totals 15 residues. Germline V CDR1 and CDR2: LNHNV, YYDKDF (reference sequence). The CDR3 loop reads CASSLTRDTTGELFF. CDR3 DNA sequence: TGTGCCAGCAGCTTAACGAGGGACACAACCGGGGAGCTGTTTTTT.

There are many counts of this clonotype. The gene calls are TRBV11-2 and TRBJ2-2; tentative D call: TRBD2 (5 bases). Trimming removed 4 bases from V and 2 bases from J, with 11 bases in between. The CDR3 extends over 15 amino acids. CDR1 SGHAT and CDR2 FQNNGV come from the germline V gene. CDR3 nucleotide sequence: TGTGCCAGCAGCTACCAGCGGACTAACACCGGGGAGCTGTTTTTT. As protein: CASSYQRTNTGELFF.

This clonotype appeared a few times. The V gene is TRBV5-6, the J gene TRBJ2-2; D ambiguous. V lost 1 base to trimming and J lost 1 base, with 14 bases between them. The germline CDR1 and CDR2 sequences are SGHDT and YYEEEE. The CDR3 loop spans 17 amino acids. The CDR3 nucleotides read TGTGCCAGCAGCTTGATAGCTGATAGGCTGAACACCGGGGAGCTGTTTTTT. This gives the protein CASSLIADRLNTGELFF.

Of note for this clonotype: At one end the junction does not follow the germline gene, possibly because of a read error. The chain carries TRBV6-1 and TRBJ2-7; the D gene is possibly TRBD2 (6 bases). The germline gives CDR1 MNHNS, CDR2 SASEGT. The CDR3 is 13 amino acids. The CDR3 DNA sequence: TGTGCCAGCGGGAGGACAACGGGCTACGGGCAGTACTTC. Encoded protein: CASGRTTGYGQYF.

V gene TRBV28 combines with J gene TRBJ2-2; 10 positions match TRBD2. Per germline, CDR1 MDHEN and CDR2 SYDVKM. This CDR3 has 14 amino acids. V was pared by 7 bases and J by 6 bases, with 5 bases of the junction left unmatched. In DNA form, the CDR3 reads TGTGCCAGCATTGTGGGACTAGCGTCCGGGGAGCTGTTTTTT. This gives the protein CASIVGLASGELFF. Filled out from reference TRBV28 and TRBJ2-2, the complete variable domain reads DVKVTQSSRYLVKRTGEKVFLECVQDMDHENMFWYRQDPGLGLRLIYFSYDVKMKEKGDIPEGYSVSREKKERFSLILESASTNQTSMYLCASIVGLASGELFFGEGSRLTVL.

The table lists this clonotype with many counts. The chain is built from TRBV7-2 and TRBJ2-7; the match to TRBD2 covers 13 bases. The CDR3 covers 17 residues. Unmatched junction bases numbered 7, after V lost 3 bases and J lost 2 bases. Germline CDR1 is SGHTA and CDR2 is FQGNSA. The CDR3 bases are TGTGCCAGCAGCTTCTCCCGACTAGCGGGGGGACCCTACGAGCAGTACTTC. Translated: CASSFSRLAGGPYEQYF.

This clonotype was seen many times. J is TRBJ2-5 and V is TRBV3-1, with 7 bases fitting TRBD1. With 2 bases clipped from V and 5 bases from J, the junction kept 5 bases outside the gene matches. The CDR3 spans 14 residues. The germline V gene has CDR1 LGHDT and CDR2 YNNKEL (reference sequence). CDR3 nucleotides: TGTGCCAGCAGCCAAACTAGAGGGGGCGAGACCCAGTACTTC. Translated: CASSQTRGGETQYF.

As for this clonotype: Given a much more abundant clone one base away, this may be a read error. The rearrangement links TRBV30 to TRBJ2-1; D tentatively reads TRBD1 or TRBD2 (5 bases each). Germline lookup yields CDR1 GTSNPN and CDR2 SVGIG (reference sequence). The CDR3 runs to 12 residues. In DNA form, the CDR3 reads TGTGCTTGGGGACCATCTACCTACGAGCAGTTCTTC. This translates into CAWGPSTYEQFF.

This clonotype has a handful of counts. The genes are TRBV30 and TRBJ1-1, with a possible D match to TRBD1 (5 bases). This CDR3 comprises 17 residues. Germline CDR1 reads GTSNPN; CDR2 reads SVGIG (reference sequence). V was trimmed by 8 bases and J by 1 base, leaving 26 bases between them. The CDR3: CASSREAEGLGNTEAFF. The CDR3 nucleotides are TGTGCCAGCTCACGGGAGGCAGAGGGGTTAGGGAACACTGAAGCTTTCTTT.

This clonotype was detected once. In DNA form, the CDR3 reads TGTGCCAGTAGTATCCTCCATGGGCCGACGCCCAATGAGCAGTTCTTC. Translated, it gives CASSILHGPTPNEQFF. This chain joins TRBV19 and TRBJ2-1; D not resolved. The CDR3 consists of 16 residues. Per the germline V gene, CDR1 is LNHDA and CDR2 is SQIVND (reference sequence). V lost 3 bases, J lost 6 bases, and 18 bases lay in between.

The rearrangement joins TRBV19 to TRBJ2-5, with D perhaps TRBD1 (6 bases). Trimming left V 7 bases short and J 7 bases short, with 16 bases between. There are 13 residues in the CDR3. CDR1 is LNHDA and CDR2 is SQIVND in the germline V gene (reference sequence). This CDR3 is CASTGASLGTQYF. The DNA of the CDR3 is TGTGCCAGTACAGGGGCCTCCCTTGGGACCCAGTACTTC.

This clonotype was seen a few times. The chain recombines TRBV11-1 with TRBJ2-1; D gene unclear. The germline V gene has CDR1 SGHAT and CDR2 FQDESV (reference sequence). Trimming shortened V by 6 bases and J by 10 bases, and 13 bases separated the two germline ends. The CDR3 is 12 amino acids. In DNA form, the CDR3 reads TGTGCCAGCAGTCGTTCGGAGAGCGAGCAGTTCTTC. Translating it yields CASSRSESEQFF.

This clonotype was counted between two and nine times. The chain joins TRBV30 to TRBJ2-3; 8 bases align to TRBD2. The CDR3 sequence is 14 residues long. V dropped 2 bases and J dropped 6; count of bases not matched to a gene: 7. Germline V gene lookup returns CDR1 GTSNPN and CDR2 SVGIG (reference sequence). This chain's CDR3 is CAWSLSGGSDTQYF. The DNA of the CDR3 is TGTGCCTGGAGTTTGAGCGGGGGATCCGATACGCAGTATTTT. The variable domain in full, completed from reference TRBV30 and TRBJ2-3, reads SQTIHQWPATLVQPVGSPLSLECTVEGTSNPNLYWYRQAAGRGLQLLFYSVGIGQISSEVPQNLSASRPQDRQFILSSKKLLLSDSGFYLCAWSLSGGSDTQYFGPGTRLTVL.

This chain links TRBV5-1 with TRBJ2-5; D may be TRBD1 (5 bases). V lost 0 bases and J lost 3, with 15 bases in between. From germline, CDR1 is SGHRS and CDR2 YFSETQ. This CDR3 has 16 amino acids. As DNA, the CDR3 is TGCGCCAGCAGCTTGGGACCCATAGGGGCGGAAGAGACCCAGTACTTC. It codes for CASSLGPIGAEETQYF.

The rearrangement uses TRBV12-3 or TRBV12-4 and TRBJ1-1; D is possibly TRBD1 (5 bases). The CDR3 extends over 14 amino acids. Deletions cut 6 bases from V and 4 bases from J, with 15 bases between. CDR3 sequence (DNA): TGTGCCAGCAGCGATTCCGGGGGTTCCACTGAAGCTTTCTTT. Amino acid sequence: CASSDSGGSTEAFF.

In this sample, this clonotype turned up many times. This chain uses TRBV7-8 with TRBJ2-5, with 8 bases identical to TRBD1. Germline V CDR1 and CDR2: SGHVS, FQNEAQ. This CDR3 is 14 amino acids long. The J segment lost 5 bases and the V segment lost 3 bases, leaving 5 bases of the junction unmatched. The CDR3 DNA follows: TGTGCCAGCAGCTTTCAGGGGGCGCGGGAGACCCAGTACTTC. It is translated as CASSFQGARETQYF.

This clonotype appeared a single time. V is TRBV11-3 and J is TRBJ2-7; no clear D. V was trimmed by 3 bases and J by 3 bases, leaving 12 bases between them. The CDR3 is 14 residues long. In germline, CDR1 is SGHNT, CDR2 YENEEA. The CDR3 DNA reads as TGTGCCAGCAGCTTTTCATTCGGCGGCTACGAGCAGTACTTC. It is translated as CASSFSFGGYEQYF.

This chain links TRBV15 with TRBJ2-2; D gene unclear. V lost 5 bases, J lost 3 bases, and 7 bases lay in between. The CDR3 is 13 residues long. Germline V CDR1 and CDR2: LNHNV, YYDKDF (reference sequence). The CDR3 DNA follows: TGTGCCACCAGCCAGCTATACACCGGGGAGCTGTTTTTT. Its translation: CATSQLYTGELFF.

At least ten counts were recorded for this clonotype. The chain combines TRBV11-2 with TRBJ2-7; D is possibly TRBD2 (7 bases). Germline V CDR1 and CDR2: SGHAT, FQNNGV. V was pared by 1 base and J by 2 bases, with 9 bases between. This CDR3 spans 14 amino acids. CDR3 DNA: TGTGCCAGCAGCTTAGGGCGGGGGCCCTACGAGCAGTACTTC. It yields the protein CASSLGRGPYEQYF.

This clonotype was counted at least ten times. Here the CDR3 DNA reads TGTGCCAGCAGCCAGAGGCGGGGAAATGAGCAGTTCTTC. Translation gives CASSQRRGNEQFF. V is TRBV11-2 and J is TRBJ2-1; perhaps TRBD2 as D (6 bases). The ends were cut back, 5 bases at V and 7 bases at J, with 12 bases in the middle. This CDR3 comprises 13 residues. Germline-derived CDR1 and CDR2 are SGHAT and FQNNGV.

The table lists this clonotype with a count of one. V usage is TRBV19 and J usage is TRBJ2-3; TRBD2 matches at 10 bases. This CDR3 is built from 17 residues. The germline V gene has CDR1 LNHDA and CDR2 SQIVND (reference sequence). The V gene end was trimmed by 6 bases and the J gene end by 0 bases; junction bases not matched to a gene: 9. The CDR3 coding sequence is TGTGCCAGTAGATCTAGAGCGGGAGGGCCAAGCACAGATACGCAGTATTTT. It specifies CASRSRAGGPSTDTQYF.

Many counts were recorded for this clonotype. This chain links TRBV7-6 with TRBJ1-1, with no clear D. CDR1 SGHVS and CDR2 FNYEAQ come from the germline V gene. This CDR3 comprises 16 residues. Trimming left V 0 bases short and J 1 base short, with 12 bases between. This chain's CDR3 is CASSLALWRSNTEAFF. The CDR3 DNA follows: TGTGCCAGCAGCTTAGCGTTATGGAGATCGAACACTGAAGCTTTCTTT.

At least ten counts were recorded for this clonotype. V gene TRBV27 combines with J gene TRBJ1-5; D is unresolved. Germline V gene lookup returns CDR1 MNHEY and CDR2 SMNVEV (reference sequence). Trimming left V 3 bases short and J 0 bases short, with 9 bases between. The CDR3 extends over 15 amino acids. The CDR3 nucleotides read TGTGCCAGCAGTTTGAGTCAACATAGCAATCAGCCCCAGCATTTT. This gives the protein CASSLSQHSNQPQHF.

This clonotype was detected only a few times. A much larger clone is a single base away; this may be a read error. V usage is TRBV6-1 and J usage is TRBJ1-3; D not certain. The CDR3 totals 13 residues. Per germline, CDR1 MNHNS and CDR2 SASEGT. V lost 5 bases and J lost 3, with 8 bases in between. This CDR3 reads CASSLGFGNTIYF. The CDR3 region has the DNA TGTGCCAGCAGTTTAGGGTTTGGAAACACCATATATTTT.